This TCR beta chain was found in a study of metastatic and nonmetastatic thyroid tumors. Study at large: Both malignant and benign thyroid patients supplied peripheral blood and tumor or nodule tissue samples, across which the repertoires of these patients were then compared.

Thyroid surgery had not been preceded by any treatment in any patient. MiXCR re-clonotyped the PCR reads for TCRdb. The profile shows over 15,000 clones, more than 25% of them singletons. The CDR3 runs 15 residues. V lost 5 bases and J 2 bases, leaving 16 bases between the germline ends. Germline V CDR1 and CDR2: SGHAT, FQNNGV. Sequenced: tumor tissue. This receptor was obtained from a female donor with papillary thyroid cancer or a benign thyroid nodule (not recorded which). Some clones in this sample may be carry-over from other donors' samples. The chain carries TRBV11-2 and TRBJ2-7; no definite D call. The CDR3 loop reads CASSKRGFSTYEQYF. CDR3 in DNA: TGTGCCAGCAGCAAGAGAGGTTTTAGCACCTACGAGCAGTACTTC.